This TCR beta chain is drawn from a study of T cell responses to AZD1222 COVID-19 vaccine. Looked up from germline, CDR1 is KGHSH and CDR2 is LQKENI. J gave up 3 bases and V 5 bases, and 3 bases lay outside the gene matches. This CDR3 contains 14 residues. Clones were read by immunoSEQ multiplex PCR, and TCRdb kept only the in-frame ones, dropping some. The data hold 110,000 to 150,000 clones, with 85% to 95% observed a single time. The chain is built from TRBV18 and TRBJ1-1; 10 nucleotides align to TRBD1. The sample in question was peripheral blood, obtained on day 0 of MenACWY control vaccination. This clonotype was obtained from an adult in good health. The CDR3, as DNA: TGTGCCAGCTCAAGGGACAGGGGTGACACTGAAGCTTTCTTT. Its protein is CASSRDRGDTEAFF.